The entry that follows covers one TCR beta chain sequence. The V end lost 1 base, the J end lost 6 bases, and 7 bases lay between the germline ends. Germline lookup yields CDR1 SEHNR and CDR2 FQNEAQ (reference sequence). The CDR3 is 12 amino acids. Assay: immunoSEQ multiplex PCR; the TCRdb copy retains only in-frame clones and omits some. The table has more than 75,000 clones, approximately 79% seen once; the top ten hold 6.5% to 8%. The sample belongs to a study of OX40 agonist ivuxolimab in advanced cancers. This rearrangement joins TRBV7-9 to TRBJ2-7, with D hard to call. Sequencing used CD4+ or CD8+ T cells sorted from blood, obtained in a trial of the OX40 agonist ivuxolimab. The receptor was derived from an adult with an advanced solid tumor such as melanoma, head and neck, liver or kidney cancer. CDR3 protein: CASSLDGSEQYV. The DNA for the CDR3 is TGTGCCAGCAGCTTAGACGGATCCGAGCAGTACGTC.